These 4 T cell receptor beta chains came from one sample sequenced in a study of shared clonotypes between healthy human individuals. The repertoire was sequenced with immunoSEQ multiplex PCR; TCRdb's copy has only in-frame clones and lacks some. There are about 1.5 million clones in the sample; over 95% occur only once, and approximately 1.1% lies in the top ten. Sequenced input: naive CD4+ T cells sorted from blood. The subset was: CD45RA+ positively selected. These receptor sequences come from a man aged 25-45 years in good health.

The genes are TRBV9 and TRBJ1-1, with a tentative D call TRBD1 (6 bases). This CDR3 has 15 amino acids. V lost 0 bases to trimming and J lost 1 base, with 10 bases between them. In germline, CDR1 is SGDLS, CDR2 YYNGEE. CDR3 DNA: TGTGCCAGCAGCGTAGAACTACAGGGGAACACTGAAGCTTTCTTT. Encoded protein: CASSVELQGNTEAFF.

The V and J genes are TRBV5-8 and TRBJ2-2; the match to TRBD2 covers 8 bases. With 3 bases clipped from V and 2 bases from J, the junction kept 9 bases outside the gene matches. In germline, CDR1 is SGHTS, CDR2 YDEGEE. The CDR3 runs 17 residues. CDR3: CASSSGTRAINTGELFF. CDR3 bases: TGTGCCAGCAGCTCCGGGACTAGGGCAATTAACACCGGGGAGCTGTTTTTT.

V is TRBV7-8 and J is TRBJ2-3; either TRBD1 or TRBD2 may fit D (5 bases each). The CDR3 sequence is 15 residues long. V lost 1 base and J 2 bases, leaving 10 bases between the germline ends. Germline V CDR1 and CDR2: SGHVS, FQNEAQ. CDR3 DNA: TGTGCCAGCAGCTTAGGGGGGTGGCTCACAGATACGCAGTATTTT. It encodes CASSLGGWLTDTQYF.

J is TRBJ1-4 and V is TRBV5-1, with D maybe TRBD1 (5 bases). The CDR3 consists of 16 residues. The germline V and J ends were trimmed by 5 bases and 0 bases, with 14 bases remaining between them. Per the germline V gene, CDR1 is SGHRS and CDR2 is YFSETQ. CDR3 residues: CASRSQVGPTNEKLFF. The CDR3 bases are TGCGCCAGCAGGTCCCAGGTGGGGCCAACTAATGAAAAACTGTTTTTT.